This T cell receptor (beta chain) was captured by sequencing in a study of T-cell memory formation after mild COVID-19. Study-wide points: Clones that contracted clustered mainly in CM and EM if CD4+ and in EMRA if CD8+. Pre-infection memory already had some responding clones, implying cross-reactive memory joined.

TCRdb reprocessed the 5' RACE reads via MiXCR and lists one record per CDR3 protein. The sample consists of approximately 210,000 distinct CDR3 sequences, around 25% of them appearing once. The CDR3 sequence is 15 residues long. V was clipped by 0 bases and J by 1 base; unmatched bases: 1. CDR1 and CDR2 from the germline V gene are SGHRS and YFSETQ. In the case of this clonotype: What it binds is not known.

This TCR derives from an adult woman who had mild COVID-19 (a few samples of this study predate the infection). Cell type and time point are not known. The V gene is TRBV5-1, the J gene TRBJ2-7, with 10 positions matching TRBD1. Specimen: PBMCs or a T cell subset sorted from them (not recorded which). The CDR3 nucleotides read TGCGCCAGCAGCTTGGTGGGACAGGGGTCCTACGAGCAGTACTTC. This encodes CASSLVGQGSYEQYF. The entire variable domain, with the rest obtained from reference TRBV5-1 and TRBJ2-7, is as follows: KAGVTQTPRYLIKTRGQQVTLSCSPISGHRSVSWYQQTPGQGLQFLFEYFSETQRNKGNFPGRFSGRQFSNSRSEMNVSTLELGDSALYLCASSLVGQGSYEQYFGPGTRLTVT.